The 14 T cell receptor beta chains reported below all come from one sample, sequenced in a study of T cells in Graves' hyperthyroidism and ophthalmopathy. Amplified TCR beta CDR3 regions derived from RNA transcripts. During a first-round RT-PCR of the TCR CDR3, the HTBI primer set was used. TCRdb used MiXCR to reprocess the multiplex PCR reads, holding one entry per CDR3 protein. This repertoire shows about 560,000 distinct CDR3 sequences, 16% found once; its top ten account for about 17%. The sequenced material came from blood. These receptors all stem from a woman aged 18-29 years with Graves' hyperthyroidism.

This clonotype has a single count. A read error may produce the germline difference seen at one junction end. The CDR3 DNA reads TGCAGTGCTAGAAGGGCAAAGACAGGGATGAACACTGAGGCTTCCTTT. Translation gives CSARRAKTGMNTEASF. This chain joins TRBV20-1 and TRBJ1-1, with 7 nucleotides matching TRBD1. The germline gives CDR1 DFQATT, CDR2 SNEGSKA (reference sequence). The CDR3 consists of 16 residues.

This clonotype showed up many times. The CDR3 DNA sequence: TGTGCTAGTGGTTCCATTCTGGGGGTAGAGGGCTACACCTTC. Translation: CASGSILGVEGYTF. This chain connects TRBV12-5 to TRBJ1-2; perhaps TRBD1 as D (5 bases). Germline V lookup: CDR1 LGHNT, CDR2 FRNRAP. CDR3 length: 14 amino acids. Trimming shortened V by 4 bases and J by 8 bases, and 17 bases separated the two germline ends.

The CDR3: CSARDLGRETQYF. As DNA, the CDR3 is TGCAGTGCTAGAGATTTGGGGCGGGAGACCCAGTACTTC. The gene calls are TRBV20-1 and TRBJ2-5; D may be TRBD1 (5 bases). V lost 0 bases and J lost 5, with 10 bases in between. The CDR3 consists of 13 residues. Germline lookup yields CDR1 DFQATT and CDR2 SNEGSKA (reference sequence).

V usage is TRBV20-1 and J usage is TRBJ2-5; 12 bases agree with TRBD2. Trimming cost V 2 bases and J 7 bases; bases outside gene matches: 11. Germline lookup yields CDR1 DFQATT and CDR2 SNEGSKA (reference sequence). This CDR3 is 16 amino acids long. DNA for the CDR3: TGCAGTGCTAGACCTAGCGGGAGGGCCCTTTGGGGGACCCAGTACTTC. This sequence encodes CSARPSGRALWGTQYF.

The sample holds one count of this clonotype. V usage is TRBV9 and J usage is TRBJ2-1; D unclear. The CDR3 consists of 16 residues. V was shortened by 0 bases and J by 6 bases, with 16 bases between the two germline ends. Germline V gene sequence: CDR1 SGDLS, CDR2 YYNGEE. As DNA, the CDR3 is TGTGCCAGCAGCGTAGCTTCCCCCTTCCGATCCAATGAGCAGTTCTTC. Encoded protein: CASSVASPFRSNEQFF.

In this sample, this clonotype turned up a few times. The junction departs from germline at one end; a sequencing error may be responsible. CDR3 nucleotide sequence: TGTGCCAGCAGCGCCCCTCGAGCGAGGAACGCCGGGGAGCTGTTTTTT. Amino acid sequence: CASSAPRARNAGELFF. The rearrangement uses TRBV5-6 and TRBJ2-2; D unclear. CDR3 length: 16 residues. Looked up from germline, CDR1 is SGHDT and CDR2 is YYEEEE. The full variable domain, rest sourced from reference TRBV5-6 and TRBJ2-2, is DAGVTQSPTHLIKTRGQQVTLRCSPKSGHDTVSWYQQALGQGPQFIFQYYEEEERQRGNFPDRFSGHQFPNYSSELNVNALLLGDSALYLCASSAPRARNAGELFFGEGSRLTVL.

Of note for this clonotype: This may come from a read error, since a much larger clone is one base off. The chain links TRBV12-3 or TRBV12-4 to TRBJ2-3, with 7 positions matching TRBD2. V was pared by 2 bases and J by 6 bases, with 5 bases of the junction left unmatched. CDR3 length equals 14 residues. CDR3 residues: CASSLSAGCDTQYF. CDR3 nucleotide sequence: TGTGCCAGCAGTTTATCAGCGGGGTGCGATACGCAGTATTTT.

This clonotype was seen a handful of times. The chain is built from TRBV18 and TRBJ2-5, with D hard to call. Between the trimmed V and J ends, which lost 3 bases and 2 bases, there was a span of 13 bases. This CDR3 is built from 15 residues. In germline, CDR1 is KGHSH, CDR2 LQKENI. DNA of the CDR3: TGTGCCAGCTCACCTTACGAACCAGGACAAGAGACCCAGTACTTC. Residues: CASSPYEPGQETQYF.

This clonotype occurred many times. This chain joins TRBV7-2 and TRBJ2-1; TRBD2 is a possible D gene (5 bases). Germline values: CDR1 SGHTA, CDR2 FQGNSA. This CDR3 has 15 amino acids. With 1 base removed from V and 1 base from J, the gap between germline ends came to 8 bases. CDR3 in amino acids: CASSLERVSYNEQFF. For the CDR3, the DNA is TGTGCCAGCAGCTTAGAGAGGGTTTCCTACAATGAGCAGTTCTTC.

This clonotype was observed a handful of times. V gene TRBV5-6 combines with J gene TRBJ1-5, with D perhaps matching TRBD1 (6 bases). The CDR3 covers 14 residues. Germline-derived CDR1 and CDR2 are SGHDT and YYEEEE. Trimming pared 4 bases from V and 6 bases from J, leaving 14 bases between. The CDR3 region has the DNA TGTGCCAGCAGCCTCGGACAGATGAGTCAGCCCCAGCATTTT. Amino acid sequence: CASSLGQMSQPQHF.

The table lists this clonotype with a few counts. The junction and the germline gene differ at one end; a read error may be behind it. The V gene is TRBV7-9, the J gene TRBJ1-1; the D gene is possibly TRBD1 (5 bases). Per germline, CDR1 SEHNR and CDR2 FQNEAQ (reference sequence). The length of the CDR3 is 15 residues. The CDR3 nucleotides are TGTGCCAGCAGCCGACCGGGACGAATGAACACTGAAGCTCTCTTT. Its translation is CASSRPGRMNTEALF.

This clonotype came up a few times. The gene calls are TRBV13 and TRBJ2-7; 10 positions agree with TRBD1. Losses at the gene ends were 4 bases for V and 6 bases for J; bases not matched to a gene: 12. CDR3 size: 16 residues. Germline-derived CDR1 and CDR2 are PRHDT and FYEKMQ (reference sequence). Here the CDR3 reads CASSSPGQGGWGEQYF. CDR3 sequence (DNA): TGTGCCAGCAGCTCACCAGGACAGGGGGGATGGGGCGAGCAGTACTTC.

This clonotype has a count of ten or more. This chain's CDR3 is CASSSSGTASNEQFF. The CDR3 DNA is TGTGCCAGCAGCTCGTCCGGGACAGCAAGTAATGAGCAGTTCTTC. The rearrangement joins TRBV7-8 to TRBJ2-1; 7 nucleotides line up with TRBD1. The CDR3 is 15 amino acids. CDR1 and CDR2 from the germline V gene are SGHVS and FQNEAQ. After removal of 4 bases from V and 7 bases from J, the junction contained 10 bases not matched to a gene.

This clonotype was counted at least ten times. This chain uses TRBV28 with TRBJ2-3, with D perhaps TRBD2 (6 bases). Germline CDR1 MDHEN, CDR2 SYDVKM. Trimming cost V 6 bases and J 5 bases, with 24 bases left between them. The CDR3 has 17 amino acids. The CDR3 reads CASSFPGTGEGGDTQYF. As DNA, the CDR3 is TGTGCCAGCAGCTTTCCCGGGACGGGAGAGGGAGGAGATACGCAGTATTTT.